This is a list of T cell receptor beta chains from one sample in a study of blood T cell repertoires in COVID-19. This table comes from immunoSEQ multiplex PCR, and its TCRdb copy is limited to in-frame clones, with some not included. The table shows some 490,000 clones, with approximately 83% occurring only once. Sequencing was performed on peripheral blood. These receptors originate from a human donor in a cohort sampled during active COVID-19. CDR3s include the opening cysteine and the closing phenylalanine or tryptophan. Each record gives: clone size, V gene, D gene, J gene, CDR3 protein, CDR3 DNA. D genes are given only for firm matches. Clone size, where shown, is once, few, many, or a class for clones that have expanded.

clone size: NA
V gene: TRBV28
D gene: TRBD1
J gene: TRBJ1-1
CDR3 protein: CASSLSPRTGGSAEAFF
CDR3 DNA: TGTGCCAGCAGTTTATCCCCACGGACAGGGGGGTCCGCTGAAGCTTTCTTT

clone size: NA
V gene: TRBV10-3
D gene: TRBD1
J gene: TRBJ1-1
CDR3 protein: CAITRSEGQGASEAFF
CDR3 DNA: TGTGCCATCACCCGCTCTGAGGGACAGGGGGCGTCTGAAGCTTTCTTT

clone size: NA
V gene: TRBV4-3
D gene: NA
J gene: TRBJ1-1
CDR3 protein: CASSHVAGTNTEAFF
CDR3 DNA: TGCGCCAGCAGCCATGTCGCGGGGACCAACACTGAAGCTTTCTTT

clone size: NA
V gene: TRBV6-5
D gene: NA
J gene: TRBJ2-7
CDR3 protein: CASSYPGLGEQYF
CDR3 DNA: TGTGCCAGCAGTTACCCAGGCCTGGGCGAGCAGTACTTC

clone size: NA
V gene: TRBV30
D gene: TRBD1
J gene: TRBJ1-6
CDR3 protein: CACTGEYNSPLHF
CDR3 DNA: TGTGCCTGTACAGGGGAATATAATTCACCCCTCCACTTT

clone size: NA
V gene: TRBV27
D gene: NA
J gene: TRBJ1-6
CDR3 protein: CASSLAGSYNSPLHF
CDR3 DNA: TGTGCCAGCAGTTTAGCGGGGAGCTATAATTCACCCCTCCACTTT

clone size: NA
V gene: TRBV19
D gene: NA
J gene: TRBJ1-5
CDR3 protein: CASRPDGGGNQPQHF
CDR3 DNA: TGTGCCAGTAGACCCGACGGGGGGGGAAATCAGCCCCAGCATTTT

clone size: NA
V gene: TRBV6-5
D gene: NA
J gene: TRBJ2-3
CDR3 protein: CASGGIFLGDTQYF
CDR3 DNA: TGTGCCAGCGGCGGGATTTTTCTTGGCGATACGCAGTATTTT

clone size: NA
V gene: TRBV28
D gene: NA
J gene: TRBJ1-3
CDR3 protein: CASSPQGLGNTIYF
CDR3 DNA: TGTGCCAGCAGTCCCCAGGGACTGGGAAACACCATATATTTT

clone size: NA
V gene: TRBV7-2
D gene: TRBD2
J gene: TRBJ2-3
CDR3 protein: CASSVTSGSTDTQYF
CDR3 DNA: TGTGCCAGCAGCGTGACTAGCGGGAGCACAGATACGCAGTATTTT

clone size: NA
V gene: TRBV6-5
D gene: NA
J gene: TRBJ1-5
CDR3 protein: CASSIRRSNQPQHF
CDR3 DNA: TGTGCCAGCAGTATCCGCAGGAGCAATCAGCCCCAGCATTTT

clone size: NA
V gene: TRBV3-1/TRBV3-2
D gene: NA
J gene: TRBJ1-6
CDR3 protein: CASSQAGQYNSPLHF
CDR3 DNA: TGTGCCAGCAGCCAAGCAGGGCAATATAATTCACCCCTCCACTTT

clone size: NA
V gene: TRBV12-3/TRBV12-4
D gene: NA
J gene: TRBJ1-4
CDR3 protein: CASSFGQIEKLFF
CDR3 DNA: TGTGCCAGCAGTTTCGGACAGATAGAAAAACTGTTTTTT

clone size: NA
V gene: TRBV4-3
D gene: NA
J gene: TRBJ2-1
CDR3 protein: CASSQDRGRLAGNEQFF
CDR3 DNA: TGCGCCAGCAGCCAAGATAGGGGGAGACTAGCTGGAAATGAGCAGTTCTTC

clone size: NA
V gene: TRBV21-1
D gene: NA
J gene: TRBJ1-6
CDR3 protein: CASSPWGRINNSPLHF
CDR3 DNA: TGTGCCAGCAGCCCCTGGGGGCGGATTAATAATTCACCCCTCCACTTT

clone size: NA
V gene: TRBV5-5
D gene: TRBD1
J gene: TRBJ2-2
CDR3 protein: CASSFTGTANTGELFF
CDR3 DNA: TGTGCCAGCAGCTTCACCGGGACAGCGAACACCGGGGAGCTGTTTTTT

clone size: NA
V gene: TRBV27
D gene: NA
J gene: TRBJ1-2
CDR3 protein: CASSSLGQGLNLYGYTF
CDR3 DNA: TGTGCCAGCAGTTCACTCGGCCAGGGTCTTAACCTTTATGGCTACACCTTC

clone size: few
V gene: TRBV3-1/TRBV3-2
D gene: TRBD2
J gene: TRBJ2-1
CDR3 protein: CASSQWGVGTSGYNEQFF
CDR3 DNA: TGTGCCAGCAGCCAATGGGGAGTTGGGACTAGCGGATACAATGAGCAGTTCTTC

clone size: NA
V gene: TRBV6-2/TRBV6-3
D gene: NA
J gene: TRBJ2-3
CDR3 protein: CASSRGLPSTDTQYF
CDR3 DNA: TGTGCCAGCAGTCGAGGACTACCGAGCACAGATACGCAGTATTTT

clone size: NA
V gene: TRBV29-1
D gene: NA
J gene: TRBJ2-1
CDR3 protein: CSVRRRGEQFF
CDR3 DNA: TGCAGCGTCCGGCGGCGGGGTGAGCAGTTCTTC

clone size: NA
V gene: TRBV5-1
D gene: TRBD1
J gene: TRBJ1-4
CDR3 protein: CASSLEQGAGEKLFF
CDR3 DNA: TGCGCCAGCAGCTTGGAGCAGGGGGCAGGTGAAAAACTGTTTTTT

clone size: NA
V gene: TRBV21-1
D gene: NA
J gene: TRBJ1-1
CDR3 protein: CASSMGRQNTEAFF
CDR3 DNA: TGTGCCAGCAGCATGGGGCGGCAGAACACTGAAGCTTTCTTT

clone size: NA
V gene: TRBV7-2
D gene: TRBD2
J gene: TRBJ2-3
CDR3 protein: CASSSSSGPTDTQYF
CDR3 DNA: TGTGCCAGCAGCTCCTCTAGCGGGCCCACAGATACGCAGTATTTT

clone size: NA
V gene: TRBV5-8
D gene: NA
J gene: TRBJ2-1
CDR3 protein: CASSLQTGSYNEQFF
CDR3 DNA: TGTGCCAGCAGCCTACAGACGGGGTCGTACAATGAGCAGTTCTTC

clone size: once
V gene: TRBV19
D gene: NA
J gene: TRBJ2-5
CDR3 protein: CASNGNTFQETQYF
CDR3 DNA: TGTGCCAGTAACGGGAATACCTTCCAAGAGACCCAGTACTTC

clone size: NA
V gene: TRBV6-5
D gene: TRBD1
J gene: TRBJ1-1
CDR3 protein: CASSRQGLNTEAFF
CDR3 DNA: TGTGCCAGCAGCCGACAGGGACTGAACACTGAAGCTTTCTTT

clone size: NA
V gene: TRBV30
D gene: NA
J gene: TRBJ1-2
CDR3 protein: CAWSLLLPTGYGYTF
CDR3 DNA: TGTGCCTGGAGTCTACTACTGCCGACAGGCTATGGCTACACCTTC

clone size: many
V gene: TRBV2
D gene: NA
J gene: TRBJ1-2
CDR3 protein: CATGQLGYGYTF
CDR3 DNA: TGTGCCACTGGACAGTTAGGGTATGGCTACACCTTC

clone size: NA
V gene: TRBV9
D gene: TRBD2
J gene: TRBJ2-1
CDR3 protein: CASSTGLAGYNEQFF
CDR3 DNA: TGTGCCAGCAGCACGGGACTAGCGGGATACAATGAGCAGTTCTTC

clone size: NA
V gene: TRBV6-5
D gene: NA
J gene: TRBJ2-5
CDR3 protein: CASRHTGGAQYF
CDR3 DNA: TGTGCCAGCAGACACACAGGCGGGGCCCAGTACTTC

clone size: NA
V gene: TRBV11-2
D gene: NA
J gene: TRBJ2-5
CDR3 protein: CASSPTAGFIGAQYF
CDR3 DNA: TGTGCCAGCAGCCCCACGGCAGGGTTCATTGGAGCCCAGTACTTC

clone size: NA
V gene: TRBV30
D gene: TRBD2
J gene: TRBJ2-3
CDR3 protein: CACTSGSEGDTQYF
CDR3 DNA: TGTGCCTGTACTAGCGGGAGTGAGGGAGATACGCAGTATTTT

clone size: NA
V gene: TRBV28
D gene: NA
J gene: TRBJ2-7
CDR3 protein: CASSFRTGSSYEQYF
CDR3 DNA: TGTGCCAGCAGTTTCCGGACGGGGAGCTCCTACGAGCAGTACTTC

clone size: NA
V gene: TRBV30
D gene: TRBD1
J gene: TRBJ1-1
CDR3 protein: CAWSPSTGTEAFF
CDR3 DNA: TGTGCCTGGAGTCCCTCGACAGGGACTGAAGCTTTCTTT

clone size: NA
V gene: TRBV11-2
D gene: NA
J gene: TRBJ1-2
CDR3 protein: CAFTGGGGYGYTF
CDR3 DNA: TGTGCCTTTACGGGGGGTGGTGGTTACGGCTACACCTTC

clone size: NA
V gene: TRBV11-2
D gene: NA
J gene: TRBJ1-1
CDR3 protein: CASSPPLGARTEAFF
CDR3 DNA: TGTGCCAGCAGCCCGCCCCTGGGGGCGAGAACTGAAGCTTTCTTT

clone size: NA
V gene: TRBV5-1
D gene: TRBD2
J gene: TRBJ2-1
CDR3 protein: CASSLVSGSESEQFF
CDR3 DNA: TGCGCCAGCAGCTTGGTTAGCGGGAGCGAGAGTGAGCAGTTCTTC

clone size: NA
V gene: TRBV18
D gene: TRBD1
J gene: TRBJ1-4
CDR3 protein: CASSPVRGRYEKLFF
CDR3 DNA: TGTGCCAGCTCACCAGTCAGGGGGCGGTATGAAAAACTGTTTTTT

clone size: NA
V gene: TRBV15
D gene: NA
J gene: TRBJ1-2
CDR3 protein: CATSLDGGNYGYTF
CDR3 DNA: TGTGCCACCAGCCTTGATGGCGGCAACTATGGCTACACCTTC

clone size: once
V gene: TRBV15
D gene: NA
J gene: TRBJ1-1
CDR3 protein: CATLMGGGTEAFF
CDR3 DNA: TGTGCCACTCTAATGGGGGGGGGCACTGAAGCTTTCTTT

clone size: NA
V gene: TRBV6-5
D gene: NA
J gene: TRBJ2-7
CDR3 protein: CASSYAREKPHEQYF
CDR3 DNA: TGTGCCAGCAGTTACGCACGGGAGAAACCCCACGAGCAGTACTTC

clone size: NA
V gene: TRBV7-2
D gene: NA
J gene: TRBJ2-7
CDR3 protein: CASSVTWDTSYEQYF
CDR3 DNA: TGTGCCAGCAGCGTCACTTGGGACACCTCCTACGAGCAGTACTTC

clone size: NA
V gene: TRBV30
D gene: TRBD1
J gene: TRBJ1-2
CDR3 protein: CAWSKTGGPYGYTF
CDR3 DNA: TGTGCCTGGAGCAAGACAGGGGGCCCCTATGGCTACACCTTC

clone size: once
V gene: TRBV10-3
D gene: TRBD2
J gene: TRBJ2-1
CDR3 protein: CAISDPGLAGKSSYNEQFF
CDR3 DNA: TGTGCCATCAGTGATCCGGGACTAGCGGGAAAGAGCTCCTACAATGAGCAGTTCTTC

clone size: NA
V gene: TRBV7-8
D gene: NA
J gene: TRBJ2-1
CDR3 protein: CASSLKETGRNEQFF
CDR3 DNA: TGTGCCAGCAGCTTAAAAGAGACAGGGAGGAATGAGCAGTTCTTC

clone size: NA
V gene: TRBV5-8
D gene: TRBD1
J gene: TRBJ1-1
CDR3 protein: CASSLLGGETEAFF
CDR3 DNA: TGTGCCAGCAGCTTGCTAGGGGGCGAGACTGAAGCTTTCTTT

clone size: NA
V gene: TRBV11-2
D gene: NA
J gene: TRBJ2-7
CDR3 protein: CASSTETDSYEQYF
CDR3 DNA: TGTGCCAGCAGCACGGAAACAGATTCCTACGAGCAGTACTTC

clone size: few
V gene: TRBV29-1
D gene: NA
J gene: TRBJ2-7
CDR3 protein: CSVAIGGTYEQYF
CDR3 DNA: TGCAGCGTTGCCATCGGGGGAACCTACGAGCAGTACTTC